These T cell receptor beta chains were read from a single sample in a study of Ad26.COV2.S vaccination and SARS-CoV-2 variants. Produced via immunoSEQ multiplex PCR; TCRdb's table is partial and in-frame only. The table has over 110,000 clones, 86% seen once. The sequences come from peripheral blood, collected after recovery from COVID-19. Receptors originate from a human donor who had recovered from COVID-19. CDR3s leave out the opening cysteine and the closing phenylalanine or tryptophan. Part of the rows lack a size; the others show once, few, many or a class for expanded clones.

J gene: TRBJ1-2
clone size: -
V gene: TRBV28
CDR3 protein: ASSLGRSGPWGYT

J gene: TRBJ2-7
clone size: -
V gene: TRBV10-2
CDR3 protein: ASSESRPGEQY

J gene: TRBJ2-5
clone size: -
V gene: TRBV11-2
CDR3 protein: ASSSELAGGGTQY

J gene: TRBJ1-2
clone size: -
V gene: TRBV5-4
CDR3 protein: ASSLGSGVGYT

J gene: TRBJ1-2
clone size: -
V gene: TRBV7-2
CDR3 protein: ASSGRTWGEGYT

J gene: TRBJ2-7
clone size: -
V gene: TRBV25-1
CDR3 protein: ASSDPDSYEQY

J gene: TRBJ1-2
clone size: -
V gene: TRBV3-1/TRBV3-2
CDR3 protein: ASSQTGQRGYT

J gene: TRBJ2-1
clone size: -
V gene: TRBV7-6
CDR3 protein: ASSPDRGTYNEQF

J gene: TRBJ2-1
clone size: -
V gene: TRBV4-1
CDR3 protein: ASSQDGTSKNEQF

J gene: TRBJ2-5
clone size: -
V gene: TRBV28
CDR3 protein: ASSPKRSTEIRETQY

J gene: TRBJ2-1
clone size: -
V gene: TRBV6-5
CDR3 protein: ASVLGSSYNEQF

J gene: TRBJ2-1
clone size: -
V gene: TRBV2
CDR3 protein: ASSEALGYNEQF

J gene: TRBJ2-1
clone size: -
V gene: TRBV7-2
CDR3 protein: ASSTIRSSEQF

J gene: TRBJ2-7
clone size: -
V gene: TRBV28
CDR3 protein: ASSLGGLSSYEQY

J gene: TRBJ2-5
clone size: -
V gene: TRBV18
CDR3 protein: ASLGTPQETQY

J gene: TRBJ2-6
clone size: -
V gene: TRBV2
CDR3 protein: ASSLFSGTSSGANVLT

J gene: TRBJ2-7
clone size: -
V gene: TRBV30
CDR3 protein: AWSLTVHEQY

J gene: TRBJ2-3
clone size: -
V gene: TRBV5-1
CDR3 protein: ASSPTSGGANTDTQY

J gene: TRBJ2-5
clone size: -
V gene: TRBV28
CDR3 protein: ASRPPGHLQETQY

J gene: TRBJ1-2
clone size: -
V gene: TRBV28
CDR3 protein: ASSLGQGVTTNYGYT

J gene: TRBJ1-4
clone size: -
V gene: TRBV9
CDR3 protein: ASSSGVGTHNEKLF

J gene: TRBJ2-5
clone size: -
V gene: TRBV28
CDR3 protein: ASSPLAGGQETQY

J gene: TRBJ2-5
clone size: -
V gene: TRBV11-2
CDR3 protein: ASSPPGAKGETQY

J gene: TRBJ2-1
clone size: many
V gene: TRBV7-2
CDR3 protein: ASTPGGGHNEQF

J gene: TRBJ2-6
clone size: once
V gene: TRBV15
CDR3 protein: ATSRGGLANSGANVLT

J gene: TRBJ2-7
clone size: -
V gene: TRBV4-1
CDR3 protein: ASSQFSGVSEQY

J gene: TRBJ1-2
clone size: -
V gene: TRBV28
CDR3 protein: ASILRRASYGYT

J gene: TRBJ2-3
clone size: -
V gene: TRBV5-1
CDR3 protein: ASSSRTGSTDTQY

J gene: TRBJ2-1
clone size: once
V gene: TRBV7-6
CDR3 protein: ASHPDYSGYNEQF

J gene: TRBJ2-7
clone size: -
V gene: TRBV6-5
CDR3 protein: ASRPDRGSSYEQY

J gene: TRBJ1-2
clone size: -
V gene: TRBV24-1
CDR3 protein: ATSVGLGYT

J gene: TRBJ2-5
clone size: -
V gene: TRBV7-7
CDR3 protein: ASSFFSGAQETQY

J gene: TRBJ1-4
clone size: once
V gene: TRBV6-5
CDR3 protein: ASRADRFDEKLF

J gene: TRBJ2-7
clone size: -
V gene: TRBV2
CDR3 protein: ASKTLNHEQY

J gene: TRBJ1-6
clone size: few
V gene: TRBV28
CDR3 protein: ASSFQGFNSPLH

J gene: TRBJ1-1
clone size: -
V gene: TRBV6-5
CDR3 protein: ASSYSMLISNTEAF

J gene: TRBJ2-1
clone size: few
V gene: TRBV7-9
CDR3 protein: ASAGTGNNEQF

J gene: TRBJ2-5
clone size: once
V gene: TRBV5-6
CDR3 protein: ASSFWSEEETQY

J gene: TRBJ1-2
clone size: -
V gene: TRBV6-1
CDR3 protein: ASSEDRSNYGYT

J gene: TRBJ2-6
clone size: few
V gene: TRBV27
CDR3 protein: ASRTSGGARANVLT

J gene: TRBJ1-1
clone size: few
V gene: TRBV29-1
CDR3 protein: SGQGAQNTEAF

J gene: TRBJ2-1
clone size: -
V gene: TRBV30
CDR3 protein: AWMPGGLYNEQF